The present TCR beta chain was sequenced within a study of blood T cell repertoires in COVID-19. This table comes from immunoSEQ multiplex PCR, and its TCRdb copy is limited to in-frame clones, with some not included. The profile shows 200,000 or so clones, approximately 91% of them singletons. The CDR3 sequence is 15 residues long. V was cut by 5 bases and J by 2 bases, with 13 bases left in between. The germline V gene has CDR1 MDHEN and CDR2 SYDVKM. The sample consisted of peripheral blood. The clonotype originates from an older woman with acute or convalescent COVID-19. The V gene is TRBV28, the J gene TRBJ2-1; D perhaps matches TRBD2 (5 bases). The CDR3 loop reads CASSGSFGAYNEQFF. CDR3 coding DNA: TGTGCCAGCAGTGGGTCGTTCGGGGCCTACAATGAGCAGTTCTTC. Variable domain in full (rest from reference TRBV28 and TRBJ2-1): DVKVTQSSRYLVKRTGEKVFLECVQDMDHENMFWYRQDPGLGLRLIYFSYDVKMKEKGDIPEGYSVSREKKERFSLILESASTNQTSMYLCASSGSFGAYNEQFFGPGTRLTVL.